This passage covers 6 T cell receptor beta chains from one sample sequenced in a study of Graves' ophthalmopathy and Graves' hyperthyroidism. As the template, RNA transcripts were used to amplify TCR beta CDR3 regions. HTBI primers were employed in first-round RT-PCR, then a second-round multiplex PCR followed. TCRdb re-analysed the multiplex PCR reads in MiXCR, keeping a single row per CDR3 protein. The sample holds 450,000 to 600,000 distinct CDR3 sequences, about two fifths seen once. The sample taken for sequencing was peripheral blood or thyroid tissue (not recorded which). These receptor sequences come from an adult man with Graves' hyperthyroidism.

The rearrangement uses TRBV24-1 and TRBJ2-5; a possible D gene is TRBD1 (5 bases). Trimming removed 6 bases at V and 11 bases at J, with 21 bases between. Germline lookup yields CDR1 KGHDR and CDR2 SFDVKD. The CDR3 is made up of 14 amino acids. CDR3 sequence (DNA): TGTGCCACCAGTAGGGGTGAACCATACAATGAGCAGTACTTC. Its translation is CATSRGEPYNEQYF.

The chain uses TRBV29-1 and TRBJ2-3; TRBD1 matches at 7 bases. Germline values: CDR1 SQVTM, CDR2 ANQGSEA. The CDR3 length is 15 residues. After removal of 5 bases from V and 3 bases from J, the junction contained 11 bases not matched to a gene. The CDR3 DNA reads TGCAGCGTTCAAGGGGGCGAACTTAGGACAGATACGCAGTATTTT. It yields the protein CSVQGGELRTDTQYF.

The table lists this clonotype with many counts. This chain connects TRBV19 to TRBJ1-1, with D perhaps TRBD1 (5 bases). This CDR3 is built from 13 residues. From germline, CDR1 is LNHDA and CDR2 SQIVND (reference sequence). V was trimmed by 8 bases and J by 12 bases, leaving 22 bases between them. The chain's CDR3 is CASQTVPGTRTFF. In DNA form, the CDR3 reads TGTGCCAGTCAGACCGTTCCCGGGACTAGGACTTTCTTT.

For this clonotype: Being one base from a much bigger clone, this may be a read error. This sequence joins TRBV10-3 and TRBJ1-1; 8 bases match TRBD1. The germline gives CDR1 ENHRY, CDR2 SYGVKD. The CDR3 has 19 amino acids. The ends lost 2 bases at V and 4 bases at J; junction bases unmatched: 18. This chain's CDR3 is CAISETPSVSRGRGTEAFF. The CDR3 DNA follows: TGTGCCATCAGTGAGACCCCCTCCGTCAGCAGGGGGCGGGGCACTGAAGCTTTCTTT.

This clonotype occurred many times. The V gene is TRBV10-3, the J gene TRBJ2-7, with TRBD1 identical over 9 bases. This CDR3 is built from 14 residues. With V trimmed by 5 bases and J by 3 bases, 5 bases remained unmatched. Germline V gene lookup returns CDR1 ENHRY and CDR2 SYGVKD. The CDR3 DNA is TGTGCCATCAGTCCGGGACAGGGTCTCTACGAGCAGTACTTC. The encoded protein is CAISPGQGLYEQYF.

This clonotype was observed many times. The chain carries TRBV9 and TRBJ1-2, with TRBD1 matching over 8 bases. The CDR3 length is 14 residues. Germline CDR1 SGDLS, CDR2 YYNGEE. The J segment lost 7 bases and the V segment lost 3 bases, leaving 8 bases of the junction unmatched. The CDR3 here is CASSERWTGSGYTF. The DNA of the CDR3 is TGTGCCAGCAGCGAACGATGGACAGGGTCTGGCTACACCTTC.